Presented here are 8 T cell receptor beta chains from one specimen sequenced in a study of shared clonotypes between healthy human individuals. Profiling relied on immunoSEQ multiplex PCR, and the TCRdb table lists in-frame clones only, not all of them. Altogether around 2.3 million clones are present, 90% to 96% being singletons, with the ten largest covering roughly 0.13%. The sequenced material came from naive CD4+ T cells sorted from blood. Subset: CD45RA+ positively selected. The receptor set was obtained from a man aged 18 to 30 in good health.

This clone was seen only once. This chain links TRBV4-3 with TRBJ2-7; TRBD1 might be the D (6 bases). The germline CDR1 and CDR2 sequences are LGHNA and YSLEER. This CDR3 has 15 residues. V was trimmed by 2 bases and J by 5 bases, leaving 16 bases between them. The DNA of the CDR3 is TGCGCCAGCAGCCAATGGCAGGGGCCTTCCGACGAGCAGTACTTC. Its translation is CASSQWQGPSDEQYF.

V is TRBV15 and J is TRBJ2-5; no reliable D call. V gave up 0 bases and J gave up 2 bases, with 7 bases separating them. This CDR3 is built from 14 residues. In germline, CDR1 is LNHNV, CDR2 YYDKDF (reference sequence). CDR3 coding DNA: TGTGCCACCAGCAGAGATCAACAGCAAGAGACCCAGTACTTC. Residues: CATSRDQQQETQYF.

The genes are TRBV5-5 and TRBJ2-7; D gene uncertain. The V gene lost 4 bases and the J gene lost 2 bases, with 16 bases spanning the gap. The length of the CDR3 is 15 residues. Germline CDR1 SGHKS, CDR2 YYEKEE (reference sequence). CDR3 protein: CASSPTSQVTYEQYF. DNA of the CDR3: TGTGCCAGCAGCCCCACAAGTCAAGTGACCTACGAGCAGTACTTC. Based on the CDR3 plus reference TRBV5-5 and TRBJ2-7, the full variable domain is DAGVTQSPTHLIKTRGQQVTLRCSPISGHKSVSWYQQVLGQGPQFIFQYYEKEERGRGNFPDRFSARQFPNYSSELNVNALLLGDSALYLCASSPTSQVTYEQYFGPGTRLTVT.

This clone was counted a single time. The rearrangement uses TRBV27 and TRBJ1-5, with D possibly being TRBD1 (6 bases). The CDR3 length is 13 residues. The V gene's germline CDR1 is MNHEY and CDR2 SMNVEV (reference sequence). V was cut by 2 bases and J by 5 bases, with 7 bases left in between. The CDR3 DNA follows: TGTGCCAGCAGTTTAAGGACAGATCAGCCCCAGCATTTT. Protein: CASSLRTDQPQHF.

This rearrangement joins TRBV7-2 to TRBJ2-5; D is tentatively TRBD1 or TRBD2 (5 bases each). V was pared by 3 bases and J by 5 bases, with 16 bases between. The CDR3 has 15 residues. Germline CDR1 is SGHTA and CDR2 is FQGNSA. CDR3 DNA sequence: TGTGCCAGCAGCTTCGGGGCCAGGCAAGGGGAGACCCAGTACTTC. Its protein product is CASSFGARQGETQYF. The full variable domain, rest sourced from reference TRBV7-2 and TRBJ2-5, is GAGVSQSPSNKVTEKGKDVELRCDPISGHTALYWYRQSLGQGLEFLIYFQGNSAPDKSGLPSDRFSAERTGGSVSTLTIQRTQQEDSAVYLCASSFGARQGETQYFGPGTRLLVL.

This chain joins TRBV5-8 and TRBJ1-2, with TRBD1 matching 9 bases. Per germline, CDR1 SGHTS and CDR2 YDEGEE. This CDR3 comprises 15 residues. The J segment lost 3 bases and the V segment lost 3 bases, leaving 6 bases of the junction unmatched. CDR3 bases: TGTGCCAGCAGCTCCGGGACAGGGCCGTACTATGGCTACACCTTC. Encoded protein: CASSSGTGPYYGYTF.

This chain uses TRBV28 with TRBJ1-3, with D unclear. Germline CDR1 is MDHEN and CDR2 is SYDVKM. V was shortened by 2 bases and J by 0 bases, with 11 bases between the two germline ends. CDR3 length equals 16 residues. The CDR3 protein is CASSLTPILSGNTIYF. CDR3 nucleotides: TGTGCCAGCAGTTTAACGCCGATCCTCTCTGGAAACACCATATATTTT.

The V and J genes are TRBV6-6 and TRBJ2-2, with D unclear. V was clipped by 6 bases and J by 6 bases, with 8 bases between them. Looked up from germline, CDR1 is MNHNY and CDR2 is SVGAGI (reference sequence). CDR3 length: 12 residues. The CDR3 nucleotides read TGTGCCAGCAGGGACGCGGCCGGGGAGCTGTTTTTT. Its translation: CASRDAAGELFF.